This is a list of T cell receptor beta chains from one sample in a study of identical twins. TCRdb reanalysed the 5' RACE reads using MiXCR and keeps one entry per CDR3 protein. The sample comprises about 720,000 distinct CDR3 sequences, roughly 18% of which are singletons, and around 14% rests with the top ten. These data were also reused for a study on T cells expressing NK-cell markers.

Sequenced sample: PBMCs. Receptors were obtained from a woman between 18 and 29 years old in good health. Each CDR3 is given with its conserved first and last residue. D genes are given only for firm matches. Clone size appears in some rows only: once, few, many, or a class for an expanded clone.

TRBJ2-1	13	-	TRBD2	TRBV10-3	CAISAGRADEQFF	TGTGCCATCTCGGCCGGGAGGGCCGATGAGCAGTTCTTC
TRBJ2-2	14	few	-	TRBV20-1	CSAPAAAAKRGLFF	TGCAGTGCCCCGGCGGCAGCGGCAAAGAGGGGGCTGTTTTTT
TRBJ2-4	12	few	TRBD1	TRBV12-3/TRBV12-4	CASSSQGDIQYF	TGTGCCAGCAGTTCCCAGGGGGACATTCAGTACTTC
TRBJ1-5	11	-	-	TRBV11-1	CASSLSRPQHF	TGTGCCAGCAGCTTGAGTAGGCCCCAGCATTTT
TRBJ2-6	17	-	-	TRBV5-1	CASFPGSSVWGANVLTF	TGCGCCAGCTTCCCTGGAAGTTCTGTGTGGGGGGCCAACGTCCTGACTTTC
TRBJ2-5	14	-	TRBD2	TRBV5-5	CASSLGTSKETQYF	TGTGCCAGCAGCTTAGGGACTAGCAAAGAGACCCAGTACTTC
TRBJ2-5	12	many	-	TRBV20-1	CSASAGSETQYF	TGCAGTGCTAGCGCCGGATCAGAGACCCAGTACTTC
TRBJ2-1	15	-	TRBD2	TRBV7-2	CASSKTSGYDNEQFF	TGTGCCAGCAGTAAGACTAGCGGGTATGACAATGAGCAGTTCTTC
TRBJ2-7	14	many	-	TRBV12-3/TRBV12-4	CASSFRQGTYEQYF	TGTGCCAGCAGTTTTCGGCAGGGCACATACGAGCAGTACTTC
TRBJ2-3	15	few	-	TRBV12-3/TRBV12-4	CASSYRVVGTDTQYF	TGTGCCAGCAGCTACAGGGTGGTCGGCACAGATACGCAGTATTTT
TRBJ2-1	14	many	-	TRBV27	CASSITQGIDEQFF	TGTGCCAGCAGTATAACGCAGGGTATCGATGAGCAGTTCTTC
TRBJ1-5	14	few	-	TRBV20-1	CSARDGGVIQPQHF	TGCAGTGCTAGAGATGGGGGGGTAATTCAGCCCCAGCATTTT
TRBJ2-5	13	-	-	TRBV20-1	CSASPPLTGTQYF	TGCAGTGCTAGCCCTCCTTTGACTGGGACCCAGTACTTC
TRBJ2-1	17	-	-	TRBV20-1	CSAVAFGLNKQYNEQFF	TGCAGTGCTGTGGCCTTTGGACTCAACAAGCAGTACAATGAGCAGTTCTTC
TRBJ2-3	16	-	-	TRBV29-1	CSGKRGLTSSTDTQYF	TGCAGCGGGAAACGGGGCCTAACCTCTAGCACAGATACGCAGTATTTT
TRBJ1-1	14	-	-	TRBV20-1	CSARKGTAYGEAFF	TGCAGTGCTAGAAAGGGCACCGCTTATGGTGAAGCTTTCTTT
TRBJ1-6	14	-	-	TRBV6-1	CASSERGSPVTLHF	TGTGCCAGCAGCGAGAGGGGATCCCCCGTCACCCTCCACTTT
TRBJ1-1	15	-	-	TRBV21-1	CASSKGRTEDTEAFF	TGTGCCAGCAGCAAAGGCCGGACGGAGGACACTGAAGCTTTCTTT
TRBJ2-5	14	few	TRBD2	TRBV20-1	CSAAWTSGAGTQYF	TGCAGTGCCGCCTGGACTAGCGGGGCTGGGACCCAGTACTTC
TRBJ1-1	15	-	-	TRBV6-1	CASSESRGVVTEAFF	TGTGCCAGCAGTGAATCCCGTGGCGTGGTCACTGAAGCTTTCTTT
TRBJ2-1	15	-	-	TRBV6-1	CASSPPRTYYNEQFF	TGTGCCAGCAGTCCGCCGAGGACCTATTACAATGAGCAGTTCTTC
TRBJ1-1	15	many	-	TRBV6-1	CASSRTEGSGTEAFF	TGTGCCAGCAGTCGGACGGAGGGTTCGGGCACTGAAGCTTTCTTT